The source of this T cell receptor beta chain is a study of blood T cell repertoires in COVID-19. At the level of the study: Samples came from the United States, Italy and Spain, spanning acute and convalescent COVID-19. Nucleic acid was either cDNA or gDNA, and it came from T cells, B-cell-depleted T cells, or PBMCs.

This CDR3 is 14 amino acids long. V was trimmed by 0 bases and J by 4 bases, leaving 8 bases between them. Germline CDR1 SGHRS, CDR2 YFSETQ. Methods used by the authors: Cell counts per sample came from amplifying reference gene primers. Sequencing was performed with immunoSEQ multiplex PCR; in TCRdb, only in-frame clones are kept and a portion is missing. From that table come the V and J calls and clone size; the DNA was used to work out D and trimming. The sample carries 310,000 or so clones, roughly 90% recorded once. The clonotype originates from a woman between 45 and 60 years old with active or convalescent COVID-19. Sequencing was carried out using peripheral blood. The V gene is TRBV5-1, the J gene TRBJ1-5; D perhaps matches TRBD1 (5 bases). For the CDR3, the DNA is TGCGCCAGCAGCTTGGGAGACAGAAATCAGCCCCAGCATTTT. It codes for CASSLGDRNQPQHF.